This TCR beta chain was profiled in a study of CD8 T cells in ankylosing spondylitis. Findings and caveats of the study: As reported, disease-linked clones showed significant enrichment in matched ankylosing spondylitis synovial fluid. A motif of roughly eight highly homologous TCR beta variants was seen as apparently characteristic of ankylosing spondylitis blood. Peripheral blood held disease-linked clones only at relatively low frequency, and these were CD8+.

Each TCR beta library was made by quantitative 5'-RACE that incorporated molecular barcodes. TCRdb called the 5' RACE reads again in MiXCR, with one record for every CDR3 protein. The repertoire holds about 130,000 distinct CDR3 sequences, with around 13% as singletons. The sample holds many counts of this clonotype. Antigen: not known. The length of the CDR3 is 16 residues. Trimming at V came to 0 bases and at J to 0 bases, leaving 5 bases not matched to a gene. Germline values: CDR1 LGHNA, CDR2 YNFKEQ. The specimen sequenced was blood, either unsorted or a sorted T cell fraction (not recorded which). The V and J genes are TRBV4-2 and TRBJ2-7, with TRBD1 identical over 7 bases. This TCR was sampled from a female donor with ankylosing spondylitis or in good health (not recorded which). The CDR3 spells CASSQDSTGPSYEQYF. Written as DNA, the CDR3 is TGTGCCAGCAGCCAAGATTCGACAGGGCCCTCCTACGAGCAGTACTTC.